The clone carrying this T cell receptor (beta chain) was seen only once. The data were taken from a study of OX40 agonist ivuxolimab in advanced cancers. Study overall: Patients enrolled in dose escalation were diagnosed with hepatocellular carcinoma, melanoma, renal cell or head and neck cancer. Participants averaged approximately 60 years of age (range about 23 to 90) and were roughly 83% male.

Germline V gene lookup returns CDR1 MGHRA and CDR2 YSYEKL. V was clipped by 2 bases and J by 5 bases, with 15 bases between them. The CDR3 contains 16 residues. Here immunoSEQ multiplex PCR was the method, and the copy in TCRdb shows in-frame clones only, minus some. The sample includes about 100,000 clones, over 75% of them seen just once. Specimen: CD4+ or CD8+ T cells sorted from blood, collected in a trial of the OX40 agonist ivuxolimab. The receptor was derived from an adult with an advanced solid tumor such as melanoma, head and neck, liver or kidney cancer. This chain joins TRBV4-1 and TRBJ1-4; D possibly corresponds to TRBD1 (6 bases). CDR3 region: CASSQLMTGVNEKLFF. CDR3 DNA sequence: TGCGCCAGCAGCCAACTTATGACAGGTGTAAATGAAAAACTGTTTTTT.